These 17 T cell receptor beta chains share one sample of origin, sequenced in a study of PD-L1 blockade in urothelial cancer. The data were produced by immunoSEQ multiplex PCR, yet TCRdb's version contains in-frame clones alone and is incomplete. The data hold 100,000 to 150,000 clones, with around 85% observed a single time. Described time point: pretreatment peripheral blood. The sample consisted of PBMCs, taken around atezolizumab (anti-PD-L1) treatment. The receptors were sampled from a man aged 50 or older with urothelial cancer.

The genes are TRBV7-9 and TRBJ2-7; a weak D match, TRBD2 (5 bases). Germline CDR1 is SEHNR and CDR2 is FQNEAQ (reference sequence). CDR3 length: 13 amino acids. V was cut by 5 bases and J by 7 bases, with 15 bases left in between. CDR3 coding DNA: TGTGCCAGCAGCCTCGGGCCGGGATGGGAGCAGTACTTC. Protein sequence: CASSLGPGWEQYF.

The chain couples TRBV6-6 to TRBJ2-5; D not certain. CDR1 and CDR2 from the germline V gene are MNHNY and SVGAGI (reference sequence). The length of the CDR3 is 13 residues. Trimming removed 2 bases at V and 1 base at J, with 5 bases between. For the CDR3, the DNA is TGTGCCAGCAGTTACAGCATCCAAGAGACCCAGTACTTC. The encoded protein is CASSYSIQETQYF.

This chain joins TRBV6-1 and TRBJ1-1; 8 nucleotides agree with TRBD1. The CDR3 extends over 15 amino acids. Germline CDR1 MNHNS, CDR2 SASEGT. Losses at the gene ends were 7 bases for V and 0 bases for J; bases not matched to a gene: 7. The CDR3 DNA reads as TGTGCCAGCATTCCCCAGGGGGCCCTGAACACTGAAGCTTTCTTT. Its protein product is CASIPQGALNTEAFF.

The chain recombines TRBV28 with TRBJ1-4, with TRBD1 as a possible D gene (5 bases). CDR3 length: 11 residues. V lost 8 bases and J lost 14, with 15 bases in between. The germline CDR1 and CDR2 sequences are MDHEN and SYDVKM. The CDR3 region is CASATGVELFF. The CDR3 nucleotides read TGTGCCAGCGCCACGGGGGTCGAGCTGTTTTTT.

The chain links TRBV6-6 to TRBJ2-5; 11 bases match TRBD2. The CDR3 consists of 13 residues. The V gene's germline CDR1 is MNHNY and CDR2 SVGAGI (reference sequence). The V segment lost 7 bases and the J segment 3 bases; nucleotides outside the gene matches: 1. The CDR3 sequence is CASTGLAEETQYF. The CDR3, as DNA: TGTGCCAGCACGGGACTAGCGGAAGAGACCCAGTACTTC.

The V call is TRBV7-2, the J call TRBJ2-1; D might be TRBD1 (5 bases). The CDR3 runs 16 residues. Germline V lookup: CDR1 SGHTA, CDR2 FQGNSA. V lost 2 bases to trimming and J lost 9 bases, with 20 bases between them. In DNA form, the CDR3 reads TGTGCCAGCAGCTTATTATCCCCGGTGCAGGGCAGTGAGCAGTTCTTC. It specifies CASSLLSPVQGSEQFF.

This sequence joins TRBV19 and TRBJ1-5, with no clear D. Germline V CDR1 and CDR2: LNHDA, SQIVND (reference sequence). Between the trimmed V and J ends, which lost 5 bases and 7 bases, there was a span of 15 bases. The CDR3 contains 14 residues. The CDR3 nucleotides are TGTGCCAGTAGTCCCGGGCGGGGAAACCAGCCCCAGCATTTT. Translated, it gives CASSPGRGNQPQHF.

This clone has just one count. This sequence joins TRBV19 and TRBJ1-3, with D perhaps matching TRBD1 (6 bases). CDR3 length: 16 residues. V gave up 5 bases and J gave up 0 bases, with 14 bases separating them. In germline, CDR1 is LNHDA, CDR2 SQIVND (reference sequence). In DNA, the CDR3 is TGTGCCAGTAGTGATCGACAGGCAAGCTCTGGAAACACCATATATTTT. Protein product: CASSDRQASSGNTIYF.

V gene TRBV2 combines with J gene TRBJ2-5; 12 nucleotides agree with TRBD2. Germline V gene data show CDR1 as SNHLY and CDR2 as FYNNEI. There are 13 residues in the CDR3. V shed 6 bases and J 4 bases; nucleotides not matched to a gene: 0. This chain's CDR3 is CASRTSGRETQYF. In DNA, the CDR3 is TGTGCCAGCAGGACTAGCGGGAGAGAGACCCAGTACTTC. Using reference TRBV2 and TRBJ2-5 for the parts outside the CDR3, the full variable domain is EPEVTQTPSHQVTQMGQEVILRCVPISNHLYFYWYRQILGQKVEFLVSFYNNEISEKSEIFDDQFSVERPDGSNFTLKIRSTKLEDSAMYFCASRTSGRETQYFGPGTRLLVL.

This clone was seen only once. The CDR3 here is CASSSGQGLEICFATNEKLFF. The CDR3 DNA sequence: TGCGCCAGCAGCTCGGGACAGGGGTTGGAAATTTGTTTCGCAACTAATGAAAAACTGTTTTTT. The chain is built from TRBV5-1 and TRBJ1-4; 10 nucleotides agree with TRBD1. This CDR3 contains 21 residues. The V and J ends lost 3 bases and 0 bases, in that order; junction bases with no gene match: 17. The V gene's germline CDR1 is SGHRS and CDR2 YFSETQ.

This clone was observed a handful of times. J is TRBJ2-5 and V is TRBV18; D is unresolved. The germline gives CDR1 KGHSH, CDR2 LQKENI. The CDR3 runs 13 residues. Between the trimmed V and J ends, which lost 3 bases and 1 base, there was a span of 6 bases. CDR3 DNA: TGTGCCAGCTCACCCCTCCCCCAAGAGACCCAGTACTTC. This gives the protein CASSPLPQETQYF.

The chain recombines TRBV9 with TRBJ2-5; TRBD2 aligns across 8 bases. The germline V gene has CDR1 SGDLS and CDR2 YYNGEE. V dropped 2 bases and J dropped 2; count of bases not matched to a gene: 8. CDR3 size: 16 residues. As DNA, the CDR3 is TGTGCCAGCAGCGTGGGACTAGGGGTAAATCAAGAGACCCAGTACTTC. Its protein is CASSVGLGVNQETQYF.

V and J are TRBV18 and TRBJ1-4; a weak D match, TRBD1 (5 bases). Trimming removed 2 bases from V and 3 bases from J, with 19 bases in between. Germline values: CDR1 KGHSH, CDR2 LQKENI. The CDR3 spans 18 residues. CDR3 sequence reads: CASSPVETPSGANEKLFF. The CDR3 DNA reads as TGTGCCAGCTCACCAGTAGAAACTCCTTCGGGGGCTAATGAAAAACTGTTTTTT. Together with reference TRBV18 and TRBJ1-4, the CDR3 gives the full variable domain: NAGVMQNPRHLVRRRGQEARLRCSPMKGHSHVYWYRQLPEEGLKFMVYLQKENIIDESGMPKERFSAEFPKEGPSILRIQQVVRGDSAAYFCASSPVETPSGANEKLFFGSGTQLSVL.

This CDR3 is CASSLPTSGKSEQYF. The DNA for the CDR3 is TGTGCCAGCAGTTTACCGACTAGCGGAAAGAGCGAGCAGTACTTC. The chain joins TRBV28 to TRBJ2-7, with 9 bases matching TRBD2. Trimming at V came to 2 bases and at J to 6 bases, leaving 8 bases not matched to a gene. This CDR3 has 15 residues. Germline V CDR1 and CDR2: MDHEN, SYDVKM.

There are a few counts of this clone. The chain recombines TRBV9 with TRBJ1-1, with D possibly TRBD1 on 5 matching bases. The CDR3 totals 14 residues. V lost 7 bases, J lost 4 bases, and 17 bases lay in between. CDR1 and CDR2 from the germline V gene are SGDLS and YYNGEE. CDR3 residues: CASGTLGWGTEAFF. CDR3 DNA sequence: TGTGCCAGCGGGACTCTGGGGTGGGGCACTGAAGCTTTCTTT.

The chain is built from TRBV10-2 and TRBJ1-2; a possible D gene is TRBD1 (6 bases). The CDR3 is 15 amino acids. Germline values: CDR1 WSHSY, CDR2 SAAADI. Trimming pared 6 bases from V and 7 bases from J, leaving 21 bases between. CDR3 nucleotides: TGCGCCAGCAGCAGAGGGGACACGCCGGCGGGTGGCTACACCTTC. It yields the protein CASSRGDTPAGGYTF.

The V call is TRBV28, the J call TRBJ2-7; weak D call: TRBD1 (6 bases). This CDR3 comprises 13 residues. Trimming took off 6 bases at V and 5 bases at J, with 14 bases between the two ends. Per the germline V gene, CDR1 is MDHEN and CDR2 is SYDVKM. The CDR3: CASSLQGVHEQYF. The CDR3 DNA reads TGTGCCAGCAGCCTACAGGGAGTTCACGAGCAGTACTTC.